The clone carrying this T cell receptor (beta chain) turned up a few times. Its antigen is still unknown. One heparinised draw of blood, averaging about 116 mL, came from each donor. This sample stems from a study of beta chain features in type 1 diabetes. Study-wide points: cDNA sequencing could over-represent cells with high TCR expression. In these data, an HLA type influence on TCRB rearrangement remained unresolved. Insertions were fewer and deletions more numerous at VDJ junctions in type 1 diabetes patients.

The CDR3 loop spans 15 amino acids. Germline CDR1 is SGHRS and CDR2 is YFSETQ. Trimming removed 5 bases from V and 0 bases from J; junction bases left unmatched: 3. Isolated RNA was reverse transcribed in full, so expressed TCRB transcripts were sequenced. Produced via immunoSEQ multiplex PCR; TCRdb's table is partial and in-frame only. The sample holds fewer than 200,000 clones, about 13% seen once. J is TRBJ2-7 and V is TRBV5-1; the match to TRBD2 covers 12 bases. Sequencing was carried out using central memory CD4+ T cells from blood. The source of this sequence is a woman younger than 30 in good health. The chain's CDR3 is CASRTSGGSSYEQYF. CDR3 DNA: TGCGCCAGCAGGACTAGCGGGGGAAGCTCCTACGAGCAGTACTTC.